Listed here are 26 T cell receptor beta chains from one sample, sequenced in a study of T cells in Graves' hyperthyroidism and ophthalmopathy. TCR beta CDR3 regions were amplified from RNA. The primer set for the first-round RT-PCR of the TCR CDR3 was HTBI. TCRdb re-derived calls from the multiplex PCR reads in MiXCR, one entry per CDR3 protein. The repertoire holds around 350,000 distinct CDR3 sequences, with about a fifth as singletons. Sequencing used blood. The receptors stem from a woman aged 18-30 years with Graves' hyperthyroidism.

This clonotype was seen many times. Here the CDR3 reads CASSLSLLAGIIETQYF. CDR3 DNA sequence: TGTGCCAGCAGTTTATCGTTGCTAGCGGGCATAATTGAGACCCAGTACTTC. The chain joins TRBV12-3 or TRBV12-4 to TRBJ2-5; 8 bases are shared with TRBD2. The CDR3 has 17 amino acids. The V segment lost 2 bases and the J segment 5 bases; nucleotides outside the gene matches: 13.

This clonotype has at least ten counts. This chain uses TRBV14 with TRBJ2-7; D unresolved. CDR1 is SGHDN and CDR2 is FVKESK in the germline V gene. CDR3 length: 11 residues. V was clipped by 4 bases and J by 3 bases, with 4 bases between them. The CDR3 DNA reads TGTGCCAGCAGCCTGTACTACGAGCAGTACTTC. The encoded protein is CASSLYYEQYF.

This clonotype has only a few counts. V usage is TRBV10-2 and J usage is TRBJ1-6; D gene ambiguous. The CDR3 covers 12 residues. Trimming took off 2 bases at V and 14 bases at J, with 10 bases between the two ends. Per the germline V gene, CDR1 is WSHSY and CDR2 is SAAADI. CDR3 sequence (DNA): TGCGCCAGCAGTGAGGTCGGTAGCTCCCTCCACTTT. Protein product: CASSEVGSSLHF.

At least ten counts were recorded for this clonotype. The chain links TRBV12-3 or TRBV12-4 to TRBJ1-1, with a weak D call TRBD1 (6 bases). Between the trimmed V and J ends, which lost 11 bases and 0 bases, there was a span of 16 bases. This CDR3 region has 14 residues. CDR3 sequence: CAGIPGQMNTEAFF. CDR3 DNA: TGTGCCGGCATACCCGGACAGATGAACACTGAAGCTTTCTTT.

The chain links TRBV7-1 to TRBJ2-1; TRBD2 is a possible D gene (6 bases). Being an ORF, TRBV7-1 has a function that is uncertain. The CDR3 contains 18 residues. Between the trimmed V and J ends, which lost 2 bases and 5 bases, there was a span of 22 bases. The CDR3 nucleotides are TGTGCCAGCAGCTCATCCCCCCCGGGAGCAACCTCAGACAATGAGCAGTTCTTC. Its protein is CASSSSPPGATSDNEQFF.

This clonotype was counted only a few times. The V call is TRBV25-1, the J call TRBJ1-2; D remains unclear. V was pared by 2 bases and J by 8 bases, with 15 bases between. There are 14 residues in the CDR3. Germline CDR1 reads MGHDK; CDR2 reads SYGVNS. The CDR3 region is CASSETQRLRGYTF. CDR3 coding DNA: TGTGCCAGCAGTGAAACACAGAGGTTAAGAGGCTACACCTTC.

Only one count was recorded for this clonotype. CDR3 nucleotide sequence: TGCGCCAGCAGCCACCGGACTAGCGGGAAGGGGGAGCAGTACTTC. Protein sequence: CASSHRTSGKGEQYF. The chain uses TRBV5-1 and TRBJ2-7; 12 nucleotides agree with TRBD2. CDR3 size: 15 residues. Germline CDR1 is SGHRS and CDR2 is YFSETQ. The ends lost 4 bases at V and 7 bases at J; junction bases unmatched: 9.

This clonotype was recorded a few times. This chain links TRBV7-9 with TRBJ1-1, with 9 bases lining up with TRBD1. The CDR3 totals 12 residues. After removal of 8 bases from V and 4 bases from J, the junction contained 2 bases not matched to a gene. In germline, CDR1 is SEHNR, CDR2 FQNEAQ (reference sequence). The CDR3 spells CASGDRATEAFF. The DNA for the CDR3 is TGTGCCAGCGGGGACAGGGCCACTGAAGCTTTCTTT.

This clonotype was detected many times. The genes are TRBV12-3 or TRBV12-4 and TRBJ2-7; 9 nucleotides align to TRBD2. The CDR3 is 14 amino acids. V was clipped by 6 bases and J by 0 bases; unmatched bases: 3. CDR3: CASRTSGSSYEQYF. CDR3 in DNA: TGTGCCAGCAGGACTAGCGGAAGCTCCTACGAGCAGTACTTC.

This clonotype was found many times. V gene TRBV6-5 combines with J gene TRBJ2-5; 7 bases are shared with TRBD1. V lost 3 bases, J lost 5 bases, and 9 bases stayed unmatched. CDR3 length equals 15 residues. The germline V gene encodes CDR1 MNHEY and CDR2 SVGAGI. The CDR3 DNA reads TGTGCCAGCAGTTATCCCGACAGGGTATGGGAGACCCAGTACTTC. This encodes CASSYPDRVWETQYF.

This clonotype was found many times. J is TRBJ1-5 and V is TRBV6-7; D not certain. TRBV6-7 is annotated as an ORF whose role is uncertain. Trimming removed 6 bases from V and 0 bases from J, with 12 bases in between. The CDR3 has 15 residues. The chain's CDR3 is CASREQKNSNQPQHF. DNA for the CDR3: TGTGCCAGCAGGGAACAGAAAAATAGCAATCAGCCCCAGCATTTT.

This clonotype has at least ten counts. The chain joins TRBV29-1 to TRBJ1-1; TRBD1 is a possible D gene (6 bases). The CDR3 runs to 13 residues. Germline V gene sequence: CDR1 SQVTM, CDR2 ANQGSEA. Trimming removed 6 bases from V and 2 bases from J, with 13 bases in between. The CDR3 protein is CSVRRGSNTEAFF. The CDR3 DNA sequence: TGCAGCGTCCGCAGGGGAAGCAACACTGAAGCTTTCTTT.

This clonotype came up a few times. One base away lies a much larger clone, so this may be a sequencing read error. The chain uses TRBV20-1 and TRBJ1-5; D call uncertain. Germline V lookup: CDR1 DFQATT, CDR2 SNEGSKA (reference sequence). CDR3 length: 16 residues. Trimming took 1 base from V and 2 from J, leaving 15 bases between them. CDR3 DNA sequence: TGCAGTGCTAGAGGAGCAAGGACGGTAGGCAATCAGCCCCAGCATTTT. Residues: CSARGARTVGNQPQHF.

This chain connects TRBV28 to TRBJ1-2; D remains unclear. CDR1 is MDHEN, CDR2 SYDVKM, per germline. Trimming left V 5 bases short and J 8 bases short, with 9 bases between. The CDR3 runs 11 residues. The CDR3 reads CASSIREGYTF. As DNA, the CDR3 is TGTGCCAGCAGTATCCGGGAGGGCTACACCTTC.

This clonotype was counted at least ten times. The V call is TRBV28, the J call TRBJ2-5; D is possibly TRBD1 (5 bases). Trimming stripped 7 bases from V and 1 base from J, with 13 bases between. The germline V gene has CDR1 MDHEN and CDR2 SYDVKM. There are 14 residues in the CDR3. This CDR3 is CASTLTAAQETQYF. The CDR3 DNA reads as TGTGCCAGCACCTTGACAGCTGCCCAAGAGACCCAGTACTTC. The full variable domain, its missing parts supplied by reference TRBV28 and TRBJ2-5, is DVKVTQSSRYLVKRTGEKVFLECVQDMDHENMFWYRQDPGLGLRLIYFSYDVKMKEKGDIPEGYSVSREKKERFSLILESASTNQTSMYLCASTLTAAQETQYFGPGTRLLVL.

This clonotype was seen many times. This chain links TRBV6-2 or TRBV6-3 with TRBJ2-2; tentative D call: TRBD1 (6 bases). Germline CDR1 and CDR2: MNHEY and SVGEGT. V was clipped by 5 bases and J by 3 bases, with 16 bases between them. This CDR3 is 16 amino acids long. CDR3 DNA sequence: TGTGCCAGCAGTAACCCGGCCAGGGGCGACACCGGGGAGCTGTTTTTT. Its translation: CASSNPARGDTGELFF.

This clonotype was recorded many times. The chain joins TRBV7-8 to TRBJ1-5; unclear D gene. CDR3 length equals 16 residues. Germline V CDR1 and CDR2: SGHVS, FQNEAQ. The V end lost 3 bases, the J end lost 7 bases, and 19 bases lay between the germline ends. CDR3 DNA: TGTGCCAGCAGCTTTCTTTCTGGGTCGGGCGGACAGCCCCAGCATTTT. Protein: CASSFLSGSGGQPQHF.

This clonotype has a count of ten or more. The CDR3 bases are TGCAGTGCTAGAGGCCCGACAGGAGATGCTGGCTACACCTTC. This sequence encodes CSARGPTGDAGYTF. The chain recombines TRBV20-1 with TRBJ1-2; TRBD1 might be the D (6 bases). V was pared by 1 base and J by 7 bases, with 16 bases between. The CDR3 consists of 14 residues. In germline, CDR1 is DFQATT, CDR2 SNEGSKA (reference sequence).

Ten or more counts support this clonotype. This rearrangement joins TRBV7-6 to TRBJ2-7; D is perhaps TRBD1 (6 bases). The CDR3 is 15 amino acids. CDR1 is SGHVS, CDR2 FNYEAQ, per germline. V was cut by 1 base and J by 3 bases, with 13 bases left in between. The CDR3 reads CASSLGTEVFYEQYF. The CDR3 bases are TGTGCCAGCAGCTTAGGGACAGAAGTTTTCTACGAGCAGTACTTC.

Comments on this clonotype: Mismatch with germline at one junction end may stem from a read error. V and J are TRBV12-3 or TRBV12-4 and TRBJ2-5, with a tentative D call TRBD1 (6 bases). This CDR3 is built from 14 residues. The DNA for the CDR3 is TGTGCCAGCAGTTCCCGGGACACACAAGAAACCCAGTGCTTC. Translating it yields CASSSRDTQETQCF.

This clonotype came up many times. This chain connects TRBV12-3 or TRBV12-4 to TRBJ2-5; 8 bases fit TRBD2. J lost 2 bases, V lost 3 bases, and 11 bases had no gene match. The CDR3 is 17 amino acids. The CDR3 protein is CASSFIITSGTQETQYF. CDR3 coding DNA: TGTGCCAGCAGTTTTATTATAACTAGCGGTACACAAGAGACCCAGTACTTC.

This clonotype came up many times. The V gene is TRBV20-1, the J gene TRBJ2-5; D is unresolved. This CDR3 is built from 10 residues. CDR1 and CDR2 (germline): DFQATT, SNEGSKA (reference sequence). The V gene lost 2 bases and the J gene lost 4 bases, with 2 bases spanning the gap. The CDR3 spells CSARIETQYF. The CDR3 region has the DNA TGCAGTGCTAGAATAGAGACCCAGTACTTC.

As to this clonotype: The junction and the germline gene differ at one end; a read error may be behind it. The genes are TRBV9 and TRBJ2-2, with D perhaps given as TRBD1 or TRBD2 (5 bases each). The germline V gene has CDR1 SGDLS and CDR2 YYNGEE. This CDR3 has 16 residues. The DNA of the CDR3 is TGTGCCAGCAGCGTAGCACTGGCAGGGAACACCGGGGAGCTGTCTTTT. Amino acids: CASSVALAGNTGELSF.

The V call is TRBV9, the J call TRBJ1-1; 8 bases map to TRBD1. There are 18 residues in the CDR3. V lost 4 bases to trimming and J lost 0 bases; unmatched junction nucleotides: 14. Germline V gives CDR1 SGDLS, CDR2 YYNGEE. The DNA of the CDR3 is TGTGCCAGCAGCAAGTACAGGGGGGGAAGTGGTTTGAACACTGAAGCTTTCTTT. This gives the protein CASSKYRGGSGLNTEAFF.

This clonotype showed up many times. This chain links TRBV2 with TRBJ1-1; the D is unclear. V lost 7 bases, J lost 1 base, and 7 bases lay in between. The CDR3 extends over 12 amino acids. Germline V gene lookup returns CDR1 SNHLY and CDR2 FYNNEI. CDR3 protein: CASTEGNTEAFF. The CDR3 region has the DNA TGTGCCAGCACCGAAGGGAACACTGAAGCTTTCTTT.

The table lists this clonotype with many counts. The V gene is TRBV6-1, the J gene TRBJ1-2; TRBD1 agrees at 10 bases. The germline gives CDR1 MNHNS, CDR2 SASEGT. Trimming at V came to 6 bases and at J to 3 bases, leaving 4 bases not matched to a gene. The CDR3 is 14 amino acids. The CDR3 sequence: CASSRGTGDYGYTF. CDR3 nucleotides: TGTGCCAGCAGCCGCGGGACAGGGGACTATGGCTACACCTTC.